This T cell receptor (beta chain) emerged from a study of T cell changes during pregnancy in multiple sclerosis. The V and J ends lost 1 base and 4 bases respectively, with 10 bases between them. The germline V gene has CDR1 SEHNR and CDR2 FQNEAQ (reference sequence). CDR3 length: 14 amino acids. The repertoire was sequenced with immunoSEQ multiplex PCR; TCRdb's copy has only in-frame clones and lacks some. The sample holds about 75,000 clones, about 90% seen once. The J gene is TRBJ1-1, the V gene TRBV7-9, with D hard to call. The sequencing here drew on peripheral blood, taken in the first trimester of pregnancy. The sequence was obtained from a female donor in good health, enrolled as a control in a pregnancy study. CDR3 amino acids: CASSLERVGTEAFF. The CDR3 DNA reads as TGTGCCAGCAGCTTAGAACGGGTTGGCACTGAAGCTTTCTTT.